This is a list of T cell receptor beta chains from one sample in a study of blood T cell repertoires in COVID-19. Sequenced by immunoSEQ multiplex PCR; TCRdb stores in-frame clones only, minus some. The sample consists of fewer than 200,000 clones, 80% to 90% of them appearing once. The sample was peripheral blood. The source is a man aged 18 to 30 who had recovered from COVID-19. CDR3s include the opening cysteine and the closing phenylalanine or tryptophan. D genes are given only for firm matches. Rows may omit the clone size; those that give it use once, few, many or a size class.

TGCGCCAGCAGCCAAGAGATCGATAGGACACAAGAAGCTTTCTTT CASSQEIDRTQEAFF TRBV4-3 - TRBJ1-1 -
TGTGCCAGCAGCCCGATGGGGGCGAACTATGGCTACACCTTC CASSPMGANYGYTF TRBV4-2 - TRBJ1-2 -
TGTGCCAGCCGAGCTGGGGCAGGTTTGGAGTTCTTC CASRAGAGLEFF TRBV5-6 - TRBJ2-1 -
TGCGCCAGCAGCCAAGACAGGGGGGATACGCAGTATTTT CASSQDRGDTQYF TRBV4-3 TRBD1 TRBJ2-3 -
TGTGCCAGCAGCGGGGTTCAGGGCTACGAGCAGTACTTC CASSGVQGYEQYF TRBV5-6 - TRBJ2-7 -
TGTGCCAGCAGTAGCCGGATTGACAAGCAGTACTTC CASSSRIDKQYF TRBV28 - TRBJ2-7 -
TGTGCCAGTAGTATCGAAGGGGGACAGAAGGCAATCACTGAAGCTTTCTTT CASSIEGGQKAITEAFF TRBV19 TRBD1 TRBJ1-1 -
TGTGCCAGCAGTGAAGCCCCAGGGTCGTCGGGCAATCAGCCCCAGCATTTT CASSEAPGSSGNQPQHF TRBV6-1 - TRBJ1-5 -
TGTGCCAGCAGCCAAGAAATACGGGTACGCGAAAAACTGTTTTTT CASSQEIRVREKLFF TRBV3-1/TRBV3-2 - TRBJ1-4 once
TGTGCCAGCAGCCAAGGAGCGGCCTCCTACGAGCAGTACTTC CASSQGAASYEQYF TRBV28 - TRBJ2-7 -
TGCGCCAGCAGCTCCGTCGCCCAGGGGGTTCAGGGCTACACCTTC CASSSVAQGVQGYTF TRBV5-1 TRBD1 TRBJ1-2 -